This TCR beta chain originates from a study of T cell repertoires in ileal Crohn's disease. About the study: The M0 sample came from the inflamed ileal portion of the resected specimen.

CDR3 length: 16 residues. Trimming cost V 1 base and J 4 bases, with 14 bases left between them. CDR1 MNHEY and CDR2 SMNVEV come from the germline V gene (reference sequence). Documented time point: inflamed ileum from the surgical specimen. Included were adult ileal or ileocolonic Crohn's patients indicated for ileocolonic resection. This clone showed up just once. This table comes from immunoSEQ multiplex PCR, and its TCRdb copy is limited to in-frame clones, with some not included. The repertoire has 13,000 to 15,000 clones, less than 85% of them found once; the top ten carry roughly 13%. Source material: ileal tissue. This clonotype was obtained from an adult with Crohn's disease. V usage is TRBV27 and J usage is TRBJ1-5, with D perhaps matching TRBD1 (5 bases). This CDR3 is CASSLFGATENQPQHF. CDR3 nucleotide sequence: TGTGCCAGCAGTTTATTTGGGGCGACTGAGAATCAGCCCCAGCATTTT.